This TCR beta chain was sequenced during a study of T cells after yellow fever vaccination. Study information: Each low-cell-number fraction was prepared by means of SMART-Seq v4 Ultra Low Input. Study findings and constraints: It was a small share of clonotypes that appeared in both CD4 and CD8 compartments. Post-booster repertoires again held most primary-vaccination clones (about 96% CD4, about 88% CD8).

The CDR3 covers 15 residues. The V gene lost 4 bases and the J gene lost 3 bases, with 16 bases spanning the gap. Germline assignment: CDR1 SGDLS and CDR2 YYNGEE. Template-switching 5'RACE yielded the TCR cDNA; a universal primer site and UMIs were added in the process. One entry per CDR3 protein results from TCRdb running MiXCR on the 5' RACE reads. The sample contains some 300,000 distinct CDR3 sequences, 3.6% of which appear only once. There are many counts of this clonotype. Antigen: not known. This sequence joins TRBV9 and TRBJ1-1, with a possible D match to TRBD1 (5 bases). The TCR comes from a man between 18 and 29 years old who received the YFV17D yellow fever vaccine. The sequences come from PBMCs, collected on the day of the yellow fever booster vaccination. CDR3 DNA sequence: TGTGCCAGCAGCCCCGGACACACCTTCGACACTGAAGCTTTCTTT. As protein: CASSPGHTFDTEAFF.